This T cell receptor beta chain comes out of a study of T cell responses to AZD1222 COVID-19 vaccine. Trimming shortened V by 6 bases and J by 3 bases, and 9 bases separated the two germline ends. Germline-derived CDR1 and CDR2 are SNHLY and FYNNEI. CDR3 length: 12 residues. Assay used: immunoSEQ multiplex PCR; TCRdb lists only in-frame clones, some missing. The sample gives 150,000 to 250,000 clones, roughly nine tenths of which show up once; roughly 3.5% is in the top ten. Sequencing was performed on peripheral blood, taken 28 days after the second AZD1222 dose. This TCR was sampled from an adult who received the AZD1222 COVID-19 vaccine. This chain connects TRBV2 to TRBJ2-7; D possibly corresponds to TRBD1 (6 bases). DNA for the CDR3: TGTGCCAGCAGATCACAGGGCTACGAGCAGTACTTC. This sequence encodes CASRSQGYEQYF.